The present entry profiles one T cell receptor (beta chain) with its context. Antigen specificity is unknown. The data originate from a study of shared clonotypes between healthy human individuals. Broader study findings: Deeper or shallower sequencing was expected to change how clonotypes are shared among donors. Naive subsets usually exceeded memory subsets in estimated richness.

Libraries were prepared by immunoSEQ multiplex PCR; TCRdb keeps only in-frame clonotypes and omits some of them. Altogether 2 million to 3 million clones are present, approximately 93% being singletons, with the ten largest covering approximately 0.37%. This CDR3 has 16 residues. Germline trimming cut 8 bases from V and 3 bases from J; bases unmatched to any gene: 13. Germline CDR1 and CDR2: SEHNR and FQNEAQ (reference sequence). The chain has TRBV7-9 and TRBJ2-1, with 7 bases lining up with TRBD1. Sequences were obtained from naive CD4+ T cells from PBMCs. This sample's subset: CD45RA+ positively selected. This TCR came from a man aged 18 to 30 in good health. Some clones in this sample may be carry-over from other donors' samples. CDR3 coding DNA: TGTGCCAGCTCTCGACAGGGATCTGGCCTCTACAATGAGCAGTTCTTC. This translates into CASSRQGSGLYNEQFF.